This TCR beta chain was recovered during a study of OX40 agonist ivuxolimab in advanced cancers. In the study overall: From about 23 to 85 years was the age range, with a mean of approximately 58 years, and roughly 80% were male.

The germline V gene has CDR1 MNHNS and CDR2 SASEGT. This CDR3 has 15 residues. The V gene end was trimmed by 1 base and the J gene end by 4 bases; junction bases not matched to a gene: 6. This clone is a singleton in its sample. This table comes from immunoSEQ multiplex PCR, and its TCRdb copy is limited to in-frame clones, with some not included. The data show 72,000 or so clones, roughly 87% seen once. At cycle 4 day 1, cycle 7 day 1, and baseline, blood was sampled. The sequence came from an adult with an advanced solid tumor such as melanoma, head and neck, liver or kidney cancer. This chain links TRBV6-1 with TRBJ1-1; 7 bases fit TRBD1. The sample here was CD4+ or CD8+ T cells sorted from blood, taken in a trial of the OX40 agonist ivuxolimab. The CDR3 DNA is TGTGCCAGCAGTGAAGGGTGGCAGGGGGTCACTGAAGCTTTCTTT. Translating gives CASSEGWQGVTEAFF.